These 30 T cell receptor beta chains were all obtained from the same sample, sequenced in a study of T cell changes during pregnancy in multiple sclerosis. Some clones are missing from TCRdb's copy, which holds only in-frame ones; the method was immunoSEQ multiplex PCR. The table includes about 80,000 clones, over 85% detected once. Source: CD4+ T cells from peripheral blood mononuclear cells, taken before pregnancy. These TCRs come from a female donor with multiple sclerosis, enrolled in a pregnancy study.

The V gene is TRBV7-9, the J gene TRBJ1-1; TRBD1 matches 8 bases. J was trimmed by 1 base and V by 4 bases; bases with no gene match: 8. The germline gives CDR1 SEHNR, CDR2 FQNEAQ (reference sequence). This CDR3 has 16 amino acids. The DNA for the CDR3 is TGTGCCAGCAGCTCGGACGTAGGGACAGGGAACACTGAAGCTTTCTTT. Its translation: CASSSDVGTGNTEAFF.

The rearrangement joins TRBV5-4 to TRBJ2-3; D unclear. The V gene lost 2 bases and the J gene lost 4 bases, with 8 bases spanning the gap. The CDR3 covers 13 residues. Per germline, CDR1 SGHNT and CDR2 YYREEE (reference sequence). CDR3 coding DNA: TGTGCCAGCAGCTTCGGGTTCGCAGATACGCAGTATTTT. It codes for CASSFGFADTQYF. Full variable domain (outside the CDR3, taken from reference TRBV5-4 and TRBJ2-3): ETGVTQSPTHLIKTRGQQVTLRCSSQSGHNTVSWYQQALGQGPQFIFQYYREEENGRGNFPPRFSGLQFPNYSSELNVNALELDDSALYLCASSFGFADTQYFGPGTRLTVL.

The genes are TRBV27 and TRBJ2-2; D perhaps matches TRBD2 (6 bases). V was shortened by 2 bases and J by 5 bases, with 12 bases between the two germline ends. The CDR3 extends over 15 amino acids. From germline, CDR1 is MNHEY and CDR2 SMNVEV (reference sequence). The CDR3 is CASSLARGGTGELFF. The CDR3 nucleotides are TGTGCCAGCAGTTTAGCCCGGGGAGGAACCGGGGAGCTGTTTTTT.

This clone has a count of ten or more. Here the CDR3 reads CASSSHSEWTGTYEQYF. CDR3 sequence (DNA): TGTGCCAGCAGTTCCCATTCCGAATGGACAGGGACCTACGAGCAGTACTTC. This chain links TRBV28 with TRBJ2-7, with 8 bases lining up with TRBD1. This CDR3 is 17 amino acids long. The J segment lost 2 bases and the V segment lost 4 bases, leaving 13 bases of the junction unmatched. Germline-derived CDR1 and CDR2 are MDHEN and SYDVKM.

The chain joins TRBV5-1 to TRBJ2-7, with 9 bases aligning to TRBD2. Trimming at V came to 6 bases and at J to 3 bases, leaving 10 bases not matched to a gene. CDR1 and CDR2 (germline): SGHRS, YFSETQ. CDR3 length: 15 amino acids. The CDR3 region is CASMDERGALYEQYF. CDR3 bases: TGCGCCAGCATGGATGAGCGGGGGGCACTCTACGAGCAGTACTTC.

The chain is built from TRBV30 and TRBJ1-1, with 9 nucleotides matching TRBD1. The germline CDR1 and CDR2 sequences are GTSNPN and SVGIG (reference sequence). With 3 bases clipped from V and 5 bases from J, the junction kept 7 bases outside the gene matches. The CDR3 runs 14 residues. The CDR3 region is CAWSPHRGLTEAFF. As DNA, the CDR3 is TGTGCCTGGAGCCCTCACAGGGGGCTTACTGAAGCTTTCTTT.

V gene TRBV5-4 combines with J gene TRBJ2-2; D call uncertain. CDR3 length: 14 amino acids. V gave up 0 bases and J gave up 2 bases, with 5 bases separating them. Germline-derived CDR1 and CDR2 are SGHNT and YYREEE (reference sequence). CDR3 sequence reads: CASSLGRNTGELFF. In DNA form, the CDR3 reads TGTGCCAGCAGCTTGGGGAGAAACACCGGGGAGCTGTTTTTT.

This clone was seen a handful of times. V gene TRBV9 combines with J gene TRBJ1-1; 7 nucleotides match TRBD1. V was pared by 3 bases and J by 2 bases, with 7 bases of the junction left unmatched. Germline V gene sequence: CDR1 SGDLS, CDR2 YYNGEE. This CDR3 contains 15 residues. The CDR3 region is CASSGPGGGNTEAFF. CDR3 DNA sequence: TGTGCCAGCAGCGGCCCAGGGGGTGGTAACACTGAAGCTTTCTTT. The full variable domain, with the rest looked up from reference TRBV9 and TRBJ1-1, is DSGVTQTPKHLITATGQRVTLRCSPRSGDLSVYWYQQSLDQGLQFLIQYYNGEERAKGNILERFSAQQFPDLHSELNLSSLELGDSALYFCASSGPGGGNTEAFFGQGTRLTVV.

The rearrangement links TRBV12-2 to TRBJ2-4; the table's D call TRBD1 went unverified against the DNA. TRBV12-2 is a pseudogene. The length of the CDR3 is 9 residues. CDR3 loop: CASRLGPSF. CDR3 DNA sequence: TGTGCAAGTCGTTTGGGCCCCTCGTTC.

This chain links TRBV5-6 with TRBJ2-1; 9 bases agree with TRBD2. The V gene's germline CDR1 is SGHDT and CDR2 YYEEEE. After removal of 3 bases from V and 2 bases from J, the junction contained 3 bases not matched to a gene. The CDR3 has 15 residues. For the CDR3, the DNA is TGTGCCAGCAGCTCTGGCGGGGGGGCCTACAATGAGCAGTTCTTC. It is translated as CASSSGGGAYNEQFF.

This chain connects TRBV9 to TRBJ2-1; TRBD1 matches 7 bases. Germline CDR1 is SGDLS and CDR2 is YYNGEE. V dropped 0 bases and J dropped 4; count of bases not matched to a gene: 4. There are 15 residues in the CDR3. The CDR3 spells CASSVAGTAYNEQFF. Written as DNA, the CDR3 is TGTGCCAGCAGCGTAGCGGGGACAGCTTACAATGAGCAGTTCTTC. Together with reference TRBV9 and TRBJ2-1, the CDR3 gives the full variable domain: DSGVTQTPKHLITATGQRVTLRCSPRSGDLSVYWYQQSLDQGLQFLIQYYNGEERAKGNILERFSAQQFPDLHSELNLSSLELGDSALYFCASSVAGTAYNEQFFGPGTRLTVL.

The CDR3 DNA follows: TGCGCCAGCAGCTTGGGACAGATCTACGAGCAGTACTTC. Its protein product is CASSLGQIYEQYF. V and J are TRBV5-1 and TRBJ2-7; TRBD1 might be the D (5 bases). The V gene's germline CDR1 is SGHRS and CDR2 YFSETQ. There are 13 residues in the CDR3. Trimming stripped 0 bases from V and 3 bases from J, with 7 bases between. Using reference TRBV5-1 and TRBJ2-7 for the parts outside the CDR3, the full variable domain is KAGVTQTPRYLIKTRGQQVTLSCSPISGHRSVSWYQQTPGQGLQFLFEYFSETQRNKGNFPGRFSGRQFSNSRSEMNVSTLELGDSALYLCASSLGQIYEQYFGPGTRLTVT.

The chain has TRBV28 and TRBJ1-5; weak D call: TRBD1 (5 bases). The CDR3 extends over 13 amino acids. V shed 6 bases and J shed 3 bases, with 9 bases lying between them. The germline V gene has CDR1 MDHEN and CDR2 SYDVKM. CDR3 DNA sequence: TGTGCCAGCAGGGGGGGGTTCAATCAGCCCCAGCATTTT. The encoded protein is CASRGGFNQPQHF.

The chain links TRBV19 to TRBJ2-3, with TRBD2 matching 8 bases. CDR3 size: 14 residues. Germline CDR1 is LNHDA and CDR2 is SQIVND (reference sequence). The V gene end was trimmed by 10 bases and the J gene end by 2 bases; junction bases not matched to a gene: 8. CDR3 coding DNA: TGTGCCACTCAAGCGGGGGACGACACAGATACGCAGTATTTT. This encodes CATQAGDDTDTQYF.

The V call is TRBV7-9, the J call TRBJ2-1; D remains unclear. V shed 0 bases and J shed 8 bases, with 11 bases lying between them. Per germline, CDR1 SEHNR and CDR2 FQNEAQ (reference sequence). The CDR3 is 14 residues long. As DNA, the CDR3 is TGTGCCAGCAGCTTAGCCCGTCCGGTCGATGAGCAGTTCTTC. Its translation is CASSLARPVDEQFF.

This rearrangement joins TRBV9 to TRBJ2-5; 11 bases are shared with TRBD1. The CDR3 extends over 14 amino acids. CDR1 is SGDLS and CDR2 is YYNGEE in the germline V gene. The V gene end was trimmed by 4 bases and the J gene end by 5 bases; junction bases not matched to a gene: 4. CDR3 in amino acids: CASSRDRGVETQYF. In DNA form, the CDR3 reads TGTGCCAGCAGCAGGGACAGGGGGGTTGAGACCCAGTACTTC.

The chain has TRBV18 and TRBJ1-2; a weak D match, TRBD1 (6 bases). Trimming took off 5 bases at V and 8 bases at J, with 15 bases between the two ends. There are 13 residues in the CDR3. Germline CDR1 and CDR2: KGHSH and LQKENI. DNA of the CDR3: TGTGCCAGCTCAAGTGGACAGACTACGGGCTACACCTTC. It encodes CASSSGQTTGYTF.

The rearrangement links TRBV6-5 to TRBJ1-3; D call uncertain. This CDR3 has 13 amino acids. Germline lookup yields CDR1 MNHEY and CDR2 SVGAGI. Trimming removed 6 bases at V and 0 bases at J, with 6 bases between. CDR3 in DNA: TGTGCCAGCAGCCGGAGCTCTGGAAACACCATATATTTT. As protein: CASSRSSGNTIYF.

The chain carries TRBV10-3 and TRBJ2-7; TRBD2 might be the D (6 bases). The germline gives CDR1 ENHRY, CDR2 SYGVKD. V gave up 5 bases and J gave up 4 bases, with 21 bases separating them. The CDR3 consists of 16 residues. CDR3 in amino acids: CAISKGLSGLQYEQYF. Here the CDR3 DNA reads TGTGCCATCAGTAAGGGTCTTAGCGGACTACAATACGAGCAGTACTTC.

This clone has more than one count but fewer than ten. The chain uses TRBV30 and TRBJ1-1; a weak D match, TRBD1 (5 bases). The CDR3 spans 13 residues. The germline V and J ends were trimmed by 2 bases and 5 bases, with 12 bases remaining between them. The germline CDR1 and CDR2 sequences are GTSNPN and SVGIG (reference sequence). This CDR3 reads CAWSRSGGTEAFF. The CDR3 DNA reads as TGTGCCTGGAGTAGGAGTGGGGGGACTGAAGCTTTCTTT.

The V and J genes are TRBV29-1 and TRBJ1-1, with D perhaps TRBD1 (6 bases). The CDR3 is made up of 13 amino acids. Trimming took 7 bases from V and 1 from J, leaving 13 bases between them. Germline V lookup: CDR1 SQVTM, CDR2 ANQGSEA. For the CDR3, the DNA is TGCAGCGCACGGACAGTGGGGAACACTGAAGCTTTCTTT. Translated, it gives CSARTVGNTEAFF.

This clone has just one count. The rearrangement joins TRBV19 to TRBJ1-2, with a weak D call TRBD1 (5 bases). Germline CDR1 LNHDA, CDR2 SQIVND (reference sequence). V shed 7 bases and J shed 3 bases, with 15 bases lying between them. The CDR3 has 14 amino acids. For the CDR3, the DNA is TGTGCCAGTAACCTTGCAGGGATCGACTATGGCTACACCTTC. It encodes CASNLAGIDYGYTF.

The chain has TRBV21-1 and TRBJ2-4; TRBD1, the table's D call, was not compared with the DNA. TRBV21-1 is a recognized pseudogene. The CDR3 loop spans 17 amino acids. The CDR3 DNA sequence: TGTGCCAGCAGCAATAAGGAGGGACAGGGGGTCAAAAACATTCAGTACTTC. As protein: CASSNKEGQGVKNIQYF.

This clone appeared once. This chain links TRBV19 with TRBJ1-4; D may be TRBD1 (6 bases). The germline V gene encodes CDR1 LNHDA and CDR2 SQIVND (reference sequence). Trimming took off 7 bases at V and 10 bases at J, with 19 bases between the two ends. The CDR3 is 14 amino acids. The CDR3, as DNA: TGTGCCAGTACCGGGGGGCGACAGATGGGAAAACTGTTTTTT. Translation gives CASTGGRQMGKLFF.

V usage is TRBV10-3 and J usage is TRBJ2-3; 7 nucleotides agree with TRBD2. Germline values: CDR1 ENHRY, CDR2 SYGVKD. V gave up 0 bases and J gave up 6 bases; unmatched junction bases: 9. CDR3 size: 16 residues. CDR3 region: CAISESALNGGDTQYF. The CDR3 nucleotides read TGTGCCATCAGTGAGTCGGCCCTCAACGGGGGGGATACGCAGTATTTT.

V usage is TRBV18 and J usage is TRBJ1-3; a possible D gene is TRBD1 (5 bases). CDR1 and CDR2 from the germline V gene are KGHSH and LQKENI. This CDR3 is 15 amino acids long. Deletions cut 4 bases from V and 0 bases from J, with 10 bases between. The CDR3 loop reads CASSLDQGSGNTIYF. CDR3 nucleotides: TGTGCCAGCTCACTGGATCAGGGCTCTGGAAACACCATATATTTT. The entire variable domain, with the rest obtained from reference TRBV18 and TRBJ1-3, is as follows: NAGVMQNPRHLVRRRGQEARLRCSPMKGHSHVYWYRQLPEEGLKFMVYLQKENIIDESGMPKERFSAEFPKEGPSILRIQQVVRGDSAAYFCASSLDQGSGNTIYFGEGSWLTVV.

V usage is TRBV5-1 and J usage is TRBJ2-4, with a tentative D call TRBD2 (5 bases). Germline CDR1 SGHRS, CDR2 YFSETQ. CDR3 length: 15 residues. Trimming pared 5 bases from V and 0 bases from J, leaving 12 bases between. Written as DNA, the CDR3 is TGCGCCAGCAGTCCCGGCGGGCTAGCCAAAAACATTCAGTACTTC. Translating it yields CASSPGGLAKNIQYF.

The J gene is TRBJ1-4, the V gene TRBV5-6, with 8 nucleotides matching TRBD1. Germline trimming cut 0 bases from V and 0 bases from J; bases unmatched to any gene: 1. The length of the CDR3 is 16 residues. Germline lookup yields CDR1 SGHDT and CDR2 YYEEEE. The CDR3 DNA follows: TGTGCCAGCAGCTTGGTGGGACAGGCAACTAATGAAAAACTGTTTTTT. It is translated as CASSLVGQATNEKLFF.

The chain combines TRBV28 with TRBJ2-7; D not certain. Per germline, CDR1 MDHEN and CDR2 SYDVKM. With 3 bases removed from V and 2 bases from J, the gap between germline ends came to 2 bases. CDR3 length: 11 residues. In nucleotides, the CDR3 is TGTGCCAGCAGTTTCGCCTACGAGCAGTACTTC. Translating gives CASSFAYEQYF.

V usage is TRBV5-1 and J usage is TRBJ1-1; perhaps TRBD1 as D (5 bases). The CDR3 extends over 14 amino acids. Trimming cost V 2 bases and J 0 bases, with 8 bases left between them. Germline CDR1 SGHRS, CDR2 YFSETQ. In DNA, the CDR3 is TGCGCCAGCAGCTTACAACAGGTGAACACTGAAGCTTTCTTT. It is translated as CASSLQQVNTEAFF.